The 13 T cell receptor beta chains reported below all come from one sample, sequenced in a study of tumor and adjacent non-tumor tissue in lung cancer. RNA was extracted from bulk tissue without any cell sorting. Three rounds of nested PCR, following a modified ARM-PCR protocol, produced the TCRbeta library. TCRdb reprocessed the multiplex PCR reads via MiXCR and lists one record per CDR3 protein. The profile shows approximately 65,000 distinct CDR3 sequences, about 60% of them singletons. Sequenced sample: lung tumor tissue. Receptors were obtained from a man aged 45-65 years with non-small cell lung cancer.

Concerning this clonotype itself: This may stem from a read error, because a much larger clone lies one nucleotide away. This chain joins TRBV6-5 and TRBJ2-2; TRBD1 matches 8 bases. The V gene end was trimmed by 8 bases and the J gene end by 5 bases; junction bases not matched to a gene: 7. The V gene's germline CDR1 is MNHEY and CDR2 SVGAGI. The CDR3 covers 14 residues. The CDR3 reads CASGTDRGTGELFF. As DNA, the CDR3 is TGTGCCAGCGGTACAGACAGGGGAACCGGGGAGCTGTTTTTT.

This clonotype was found many times. The gene calls are TRBV7-9 and TRBJ1-2, with TRBD1 identical over 8 bases. Per the germline V gene, CDR1 is SEHNR and CDR2 is FQNEAQ (reference sequence). With V trimmed by 0 bases and J by 3 bases, 3 bases remained unmatched. This CDR3 region has 15 residues. CDR3 sequence: CASSLAQGAHYGYTF. The CDR3 DNA is TGTGCCAGCAGCTTAGCCCAGGGGGCCCACTATGGCTACACCTTC. Together with reference TRBV7-9 and TRBJ1-2, the CDR3 gives the full variable domain: DTGVSQNPRHKITKRGQNVTFRCDPISEHNRLYWYRQTLGQGPEFLTYFQNEAQLEKSRLLSDRFSAERPKGSFSTLEIQRTEQGDSAMYLCASSLAQGAHYGYTFGSGTRLTVV.

A note on this clonotype: The missing conserved phenylalanine or tryptophan at the end of this CDR3 makes a read error likely. V gene TRBV7-9 combines with J gene TRBJ1-3, with TRBD1 matching 9 bases. The CDR3 has 15 amino acids. CDR1 SEHNR and CDR2 FQNEAQ come from the germline V gene (reference sequence). In nucleotides, the CDR3 is TGTGCCAGCAGCATGGGGGGACAGGGAGGAAACGCCATATATCTT. Amino acids: CASSMGGQGGNAIYL.

A remark on this clonotype: At one of its ends the junction is not consistent with the germline gene, which may arise from a read error. The chain combines TRBV4-2 with TRBJ2-3; no firm D call. The CDR3 length is 12 residues. Germline V gene lookup returns CDR1 LGHNA and CDR2 YNFKEQ. CDR3 region: CASSGTLFGLEF. CDR3 coding DNA: TGTGCCAGCAGCGGTACGCTATTCGGCCTGGAATTT.

This clonotype is classed as medium-sized. The chain recombines TRBV29-1 with TRBJ2-1; D possibly corresponds to TRBD2 (5 bases). Germline assignment: CDR1 SQVTM and CDR2 ANQGSEA. V dropped 4 bases and J dropped 10 bases, with 14 bases sitting between them. CDR3 length equals 12 residues. The chain's CDR3 is CSVGLLTREQFF. CDR3 in DNA: TGCAGCGTTGGACTCTTAACTAGGGAGCAGTTCTTC.

Worth noting for this clonotype: Germline is not matched at one junction end, which may reflect a read error. V usage is TRBV6-1 and J usage is TRBJ1-5, with D uncertain. The CDR3 is 10 amino acids. The V gene's germline CDR1 is MNHNS and CDR2 SASEGT. The CDR3 region is CASCEEPQHF. The CDR3 DNA reads as TGTGCCAGCTGTGAAGAGCCCCAACATTTT.

V is TRBV10-3 and J is TRBJ2-5; the D gene could be TRBD1 or TRBD2 (5 bases each). V lost 5 bases and J lost 6, with 22 bases in between. CDR1 is ENHRY, CDR2 SYGVKD, per germline. The CDR3 is 16 residues long. This CDR3 is CAISRSPGPQAQTQYF. CDR3 in DNA: TGTGCCATCAGTAGGAGTCCGGGACCCCAGGCGCAGACCCAGTACTTC.

V gene TRBV9 combines with J gene TRBJ1-1; the D gene is possibly TRBD1 (5 bases). The CDR3 totals 15 residues. Trimming shortened V by 1 base and J by 1 base, and 11 bases separated the two germline ends. Germline V gene lookup returns CDR1 SGDLS and CDR2 YYNGEE. As DNA, the CDR3 is TGTGCCAGCAGCGTATGGGCAGGGACGAACACTGAAGCTTTCTTT. Translated, it gives CASSVWAGTNTEAFF.

The chain links TRBV20-1 to TRBJ2-7, with 14 bases that match TRBD2. The CDR3 is 15 residues long. With 6 bases clipped from V and 11 bases from J, the junction kept 15 bases outside the gene matches. Germline-derived CDR1 and CDR2 are DFQATT and SNEGSKA (reference sequence). CDR3 DNA sequence: TGCAGTGCCTGGGGGCCGGGACTAGCGGGAGTTGAGAAGTACTTC. This translates into CSAWGPGLAGVEKYF.

About this clonotype itself: A much larger clone is a single base away; this may be a read error. The chain carries TRBV10-3 and TRBJ2-7, with D possibly matching TRBD1 (7 bases). V was trimmed by 6 bases and J by 3 bases, leaving 12 bases between them. Germline CDR1 is ENHRY and CDR2 is SYGVKD. The CDR3 covers 13 residues. The CDR3 DNA sequence: TGTGCCATCAGGCAGGGGGGAAGCTACGAGCAGTACTTC. It yields the protein CAIRQGGSYEQYF.

With respect to this clonotype: Since the CDR3 does not end with the conserved phenylalanine or tryptophan, this likely comes from a read error. V and J are TRBV10-3 and TRBJ2-7; TRBD1 agrees at 11 bases. The V gene's germline CDR1 is ENHRY and CDR2 SYGVKD. V lost 10 bases, J lost 9 bases, and 23 bases stayed unmatched. The CDR3 is 17 amino acids. CDR3 in amino acids: CATWTGGSVRSSYRQYL. CDR3 DNA: TGTGCCACCTGGACAGGGGGCTCGGTCCGAAGCTCCTACCGGCAGTACTTG.

Concerning this clonotype: A read error may produce the germline difference seen at one junction end. The rearrangement uses TRBV5-1 and TRBJ2-5; 7 nucleotides match TRBD1. Germline lookup yields CDR1 SGHRS and CDR2 YFSETQ. The CDR3 totals 16 residues. The CDR3 spells CASSYTSRQGGQTQYF. In DNA form, the CDR3 reads TGCGCGAGCAGCTATACCTCCCGACAGGGTGGGCAGACCCAGTACTTC. The full variable domain, with the rest looked up from reference TRBV5-1 and TRBJ2-5, is KAGVTQTPRYLIKTRGQQVTLSCSPISGHRSVSWYQQTPGQGLQFLFEYFSETQRNKGNFPGRFSGRQFSNSRSEMNVSTLELGDSALYLCASSYTSRQGGQTQYFGPGTRLLVL.

As for this clonotype: The CDR3 does not close with the conserved phenylalanine or tryptophan, likely indicating a read error. The CDR3, as DNA: TGTGCCAGCAGCCTCGAAGGGCGATCCCGCGGTGAGCAGTTCTTA. Its protein product is CASSLEGRSRGEQFL. J is TRBJ2-1 and V is TRBV11-3, with D hard to call. Germline V gives CDR1 SGHNT, CDR2 YENEEA. The length of the CDR3 is 15 residues. V gave up 5 bases and J gave up 9 bases, with 20 bases separating them.